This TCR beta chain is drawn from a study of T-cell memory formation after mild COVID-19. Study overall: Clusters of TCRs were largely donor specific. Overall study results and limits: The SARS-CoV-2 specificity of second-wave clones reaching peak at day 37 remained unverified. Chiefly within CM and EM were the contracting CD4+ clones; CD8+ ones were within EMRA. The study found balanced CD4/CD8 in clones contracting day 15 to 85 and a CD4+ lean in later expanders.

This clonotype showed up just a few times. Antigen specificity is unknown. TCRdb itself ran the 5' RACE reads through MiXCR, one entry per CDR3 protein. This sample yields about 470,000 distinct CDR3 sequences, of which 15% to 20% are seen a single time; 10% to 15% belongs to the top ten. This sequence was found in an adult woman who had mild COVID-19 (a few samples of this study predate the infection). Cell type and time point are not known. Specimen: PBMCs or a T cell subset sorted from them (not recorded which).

The CDR3 is CASSLFQGSTDTQYF. CDR3 nucleotides: TGTGCCAGCAGCTTGTTCCAGGGCAGCACAGATACGCAGTATTTT. The chain carries TRBV5-4 and TRBJ2-3; maybe TRBD1 (5 bases). This CDR3 has 15 amino acids. Looked up from germline, CDR1 is SGHNT and CDR2 is YYREEE (reference sequence). The V gene lost 1 base and the J gene lost 0 bases, with 9 bases spanning the gap.